The clone carrying this TCR beta chain was picked up a small number of times. Its specificity is unknown. It was via CD45RO/CCR7/CD25/CD127/CD95/CD27 that CD4+ naive, central memory, regulatory and stem cell-like memory cells were sorted. The investigators reverse transcribed all of the isolated RNA, so they sequenced expressed TCRB transcripts. TCRdb's table, derived via immunoSEQ multiplex PCR, lists solely in-frame clones and lacks some. The data hold about 47,000 clones, with around 45% observed a single time. The CDR3 has 11 amino acids. Germline CDR1 is SQVTM and CDR2 is ANQGSEA. The V gene lost 6 bases and the J gene lost 9 bases, with 14 bases spanning the gap. This sample stems from a study of beta chain features in type 1 diabetes. General study findings and limits: TCRB CDR3s from Type 1 diabetes patients were moderately but significantly shorter in all four CD4+ subsets. Insertion counts at VDJ junctions were lower in type 1 diabetes patients, who also showed more deletions there.

Material: stem cell memory CD4+ T cells from blood. The receptor was isolated from a man aged 25-45 years with type 1 diabetes. V usage is TRBV29-1 and J usage is TRBJ1-2; D not certain. In nucleotides, the CDR3 is TGCAGCGTCGAGGCGGGAGGTCGCTACACCTTC. It yields the protein CSVEAGGRYTF.